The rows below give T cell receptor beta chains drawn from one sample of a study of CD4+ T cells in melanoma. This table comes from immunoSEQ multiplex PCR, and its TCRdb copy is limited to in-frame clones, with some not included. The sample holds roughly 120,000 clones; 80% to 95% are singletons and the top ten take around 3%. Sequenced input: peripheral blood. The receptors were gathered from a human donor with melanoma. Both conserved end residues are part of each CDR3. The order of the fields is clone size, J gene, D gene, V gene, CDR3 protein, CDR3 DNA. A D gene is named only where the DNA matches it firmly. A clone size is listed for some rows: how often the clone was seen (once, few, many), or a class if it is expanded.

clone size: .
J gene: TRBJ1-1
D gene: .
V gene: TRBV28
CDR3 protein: CASSTSGGADTEAFF
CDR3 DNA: TGTGCCAGCAGTACTAGTGGGGGCGCGGACACTGAAGCTTTCTTT

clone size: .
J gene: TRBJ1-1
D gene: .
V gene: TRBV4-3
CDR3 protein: CASSQAQSNTEAFF
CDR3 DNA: TGCGCCAGCAGCCAAGCTCAGTCGAACACTGAAGCTTTCTTT

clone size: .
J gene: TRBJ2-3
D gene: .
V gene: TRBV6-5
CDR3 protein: CASSYPGTDTQYF
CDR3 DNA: TGTGCCAGCAGTTACCCAGGGACAGATACGCAGTATTTT

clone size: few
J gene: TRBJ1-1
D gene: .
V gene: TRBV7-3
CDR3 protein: CASSQNQNTEAFF
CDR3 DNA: TGTGCCAGCAGCCAGAACCAGAACACTGAAGCTTTCTTT

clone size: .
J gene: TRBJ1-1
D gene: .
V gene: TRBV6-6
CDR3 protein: CASSYDLRGTEAFF
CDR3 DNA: TGTGCCAGCAGTTACGATTTGCGGGGCACTGAAGCTTTCTTT

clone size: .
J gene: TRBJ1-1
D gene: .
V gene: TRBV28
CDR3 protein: CASSQSKTKAFF
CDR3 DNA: TGTGCCAGCAGTCAATCCAAAACTAAAGCTTTCTTT

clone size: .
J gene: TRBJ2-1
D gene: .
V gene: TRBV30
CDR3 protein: CAWSAIGAYNEQFF
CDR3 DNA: TGTGCCTGGAGTGCTATCGGGGCCTACAATGAGCAGTTCTTC

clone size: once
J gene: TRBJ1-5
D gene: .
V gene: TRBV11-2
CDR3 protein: CASSVGPGQPQHF
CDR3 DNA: TGTGCCAGCAGCGTCGGTCCGGGGCAGCCCCAGCATTTT

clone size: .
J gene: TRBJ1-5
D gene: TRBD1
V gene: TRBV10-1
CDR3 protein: CASSEVQGDSNQPQHF
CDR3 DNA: TGCGCCAGCAGTGAGGTACAGGGGGATAGCAATCAGCCCCAGCATTTT

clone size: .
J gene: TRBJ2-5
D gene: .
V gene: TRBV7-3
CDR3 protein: CASSFSRVETQYF
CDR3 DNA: TGTGCCAGCAGCTTTAGTAGGGTTGAGACCCAGTACTTC

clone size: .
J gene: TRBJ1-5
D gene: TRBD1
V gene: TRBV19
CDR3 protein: CASSDPQGADQPQHF
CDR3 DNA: TGTGCCAGTAGCGACCCACAGGGGGCGGATCAGCCCCAGCATTTT

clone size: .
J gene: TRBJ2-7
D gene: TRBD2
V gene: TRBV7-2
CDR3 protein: CASSLKTSGGSSSYEQYF
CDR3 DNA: TGTGCCAGCAGCTTAAAGACTAGCGGGGGGTCGAGCTCCTACGAGCAGTACTTC

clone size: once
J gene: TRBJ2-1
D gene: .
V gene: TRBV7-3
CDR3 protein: CASSFRGNSRANEQFF
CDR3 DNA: TGTGCCAGCAGCTTTCGAGGGAACTCCAGAGCCAATGAGCAGTTCTTC

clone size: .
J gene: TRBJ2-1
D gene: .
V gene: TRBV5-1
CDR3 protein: CASSLVEWSSEQFF
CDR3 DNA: TGCGCCAGCAGCTTGGTTGAATGGTCCAGTGAGCAGTTCTTC

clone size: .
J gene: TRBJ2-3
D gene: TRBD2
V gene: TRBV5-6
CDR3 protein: CASSLVGTRGFDTQYF
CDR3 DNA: TGTGCCAGCAGCTTGGTTGGGACTAGGGGTTTTGATACGCAGTATTTT

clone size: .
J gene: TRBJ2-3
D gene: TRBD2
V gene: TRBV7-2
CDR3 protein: CASSPLAGVSTDTQYF
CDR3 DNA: TGTGCCAGCAGCCCCCTAGCGGGAGTCTCCACAGATACGCAGTATTTT

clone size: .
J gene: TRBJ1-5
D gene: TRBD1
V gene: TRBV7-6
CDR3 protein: CASSPDRNQPQHF
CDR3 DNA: TGTGCCAGCAGCCCGGACAGGAATCAGCCCCAGCATTTT